The 2 T cell receptor beta chains in this list originate from one sample, sequenced in a study of esophageal squamous cell carcinoma under preoperative chemotherapy. TCRdb re-called the PCR reads with MiXCR, one entry per CDR3 protein. The table includes about 1,300 distinct CDR3 sequences, about 29% detected once. The time point here: after preoperative PTX-NDP chemotherapy. The sample was taken from a patient given preoperative chemotherapy. The receptor set was obtained from a human donor with esophageal squamous cell carcinoma. The donor label of this sample is uncertain.

By its share, this clonotype is medium-sized. The V gene is TRBV5-5, the J gene TRBJ2-1; 9 bases are shared with TRBD1. The tail of the sequence fits TRBJ2-5 better, so the J call may be wrong. Germline V CDR1 and CDR2: SGHKS, YYEKEE (reference sequence). This CDR3 contains 16 residues. As DNA, the CDR3 is TGTGCCAGCAGCTGGGTAGGGACAGGGCGACAAGAGACCCAGTACTTC. This sequence encodes CASSWVGTGRQETQYF.

The rearrangement links TRBV7-2 to TRBJ2-1; no firm D call. The V gene lost 3 bases and the J gene lost 3 bases, with 6 bases spanning the gap. The CDR3 loop spans 13 amino acids. Looked up from germline, CDR1 is SGHTA and CDR2 is FQGNSA. CDR3 in amino acids: CASSLDFYNEQFF. The CDR3 region has the DNA TGTGCCAGCAGCTTGGATTTCTACAATGAGCAGTTCTTC.